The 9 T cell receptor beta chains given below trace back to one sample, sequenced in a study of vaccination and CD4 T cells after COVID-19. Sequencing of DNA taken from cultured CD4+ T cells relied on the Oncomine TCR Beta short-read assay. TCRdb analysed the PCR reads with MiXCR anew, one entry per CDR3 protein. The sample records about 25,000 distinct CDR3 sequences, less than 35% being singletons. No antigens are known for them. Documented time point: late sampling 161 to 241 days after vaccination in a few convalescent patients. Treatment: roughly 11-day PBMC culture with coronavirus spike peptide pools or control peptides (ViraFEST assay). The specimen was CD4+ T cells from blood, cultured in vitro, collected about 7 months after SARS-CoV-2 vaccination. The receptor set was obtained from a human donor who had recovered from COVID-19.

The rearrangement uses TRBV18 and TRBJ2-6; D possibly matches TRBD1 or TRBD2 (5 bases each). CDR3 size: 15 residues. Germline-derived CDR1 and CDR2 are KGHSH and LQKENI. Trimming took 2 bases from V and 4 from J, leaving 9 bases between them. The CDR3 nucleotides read TGTGCCAGCTCACCATCGGGGCAAGGGGCCAACGTCCTGACTTTC. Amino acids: CASSPSGQGANVLTF.

CDR3 region: CASSPKKAAGSYNEQFF. The CDR3 DNA follows: TGTGCCAGCAGCCCTAAGAAGGCAGCGGGTTCCTACAATGAGCAGTTCTTC. V and J are TRBV7-9 and TRBJ2-1; possible D gene TRBD2, 6 bases. The CDR3 runs to 17 residues. Germline CDR1 is SEHNR and CDR2 is FQNEAQ (reference sequence). The ends were cut back, 5 bases at V and 1 base at J, with 18 bases in the middle.

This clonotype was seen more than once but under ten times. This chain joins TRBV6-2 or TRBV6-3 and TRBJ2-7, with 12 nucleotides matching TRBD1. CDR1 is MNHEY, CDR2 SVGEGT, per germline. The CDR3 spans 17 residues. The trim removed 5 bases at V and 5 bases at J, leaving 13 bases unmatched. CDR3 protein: CASSEGQGAPRSHEQYF. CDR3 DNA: TGTGCCAGCAGTGAGGGACAGGGGGCGCCCCGTTCGCACGAGCAGTACTTC.

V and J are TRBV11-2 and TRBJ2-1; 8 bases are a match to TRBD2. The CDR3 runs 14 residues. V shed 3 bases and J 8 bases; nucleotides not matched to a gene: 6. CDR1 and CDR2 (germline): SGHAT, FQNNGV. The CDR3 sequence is CASSLAGLADEQFF. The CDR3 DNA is TGTGCCAGCAGCTTGGCCGGACTAGCCGATGAGCAGTTCTTC.

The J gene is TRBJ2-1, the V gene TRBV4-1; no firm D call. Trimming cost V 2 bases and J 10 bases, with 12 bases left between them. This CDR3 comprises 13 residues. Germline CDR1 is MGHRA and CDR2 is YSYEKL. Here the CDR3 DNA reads TGCGCCAGCAGCCAAAGAGACGGTTCGGAGCAGTTCTTC. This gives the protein CASSQRDGSEQFF.

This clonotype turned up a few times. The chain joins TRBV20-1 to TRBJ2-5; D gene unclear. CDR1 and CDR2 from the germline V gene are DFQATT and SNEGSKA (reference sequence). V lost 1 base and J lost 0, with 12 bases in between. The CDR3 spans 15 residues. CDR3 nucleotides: TGCAGTGCTAGAGCCGCTGTGGGATACCAAGAGACCCAGTACTTC. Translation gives CSARAAVGYQETQYF.

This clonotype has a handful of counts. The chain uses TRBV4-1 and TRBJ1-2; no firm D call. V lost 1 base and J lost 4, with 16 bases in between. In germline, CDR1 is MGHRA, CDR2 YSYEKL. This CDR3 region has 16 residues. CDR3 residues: CASSQVVGRSGYGYTF. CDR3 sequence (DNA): TGCGCCAGCAGCCAAGTTGTGGGCAGAAGTGGCTATGGCTACACCTTC.

CDR3 DNA: TGCAGTGCTGCAGACCGTCGTAGCTCCTATAATTCACCCCTCCACTTT. Translating gives CSAADRRSSYNSPLHF. V gene TRBV20-1 combines with J gene TRBJ1-6; D is unresolved. Trimming cost V 5 bases and J 0 bases, with 14 bases left between them. Germline CDR1 and CDR2: DFQATT and SNEGSKA (reference sequence). This CDR3 is 16 amino acids long.

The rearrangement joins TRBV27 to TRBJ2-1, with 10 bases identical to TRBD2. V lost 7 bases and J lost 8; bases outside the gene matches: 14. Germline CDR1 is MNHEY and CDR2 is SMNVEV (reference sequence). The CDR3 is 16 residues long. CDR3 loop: CASTSSSGSWFYEQFF. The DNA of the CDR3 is TGTGCCAGCACCTCTTCTAGCGGGAGCTGGTTCTATGAGCAGTTCTTC.